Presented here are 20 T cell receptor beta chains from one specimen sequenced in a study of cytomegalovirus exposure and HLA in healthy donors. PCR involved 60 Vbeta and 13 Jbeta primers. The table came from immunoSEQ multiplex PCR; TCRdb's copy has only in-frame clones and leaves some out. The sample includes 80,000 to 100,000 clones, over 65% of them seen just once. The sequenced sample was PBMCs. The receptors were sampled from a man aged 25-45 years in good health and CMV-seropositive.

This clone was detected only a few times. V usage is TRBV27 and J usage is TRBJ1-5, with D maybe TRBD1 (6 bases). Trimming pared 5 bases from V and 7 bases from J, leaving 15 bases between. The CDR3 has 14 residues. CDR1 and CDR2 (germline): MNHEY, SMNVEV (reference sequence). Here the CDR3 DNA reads TGTGCCAGCAGTCCTTACAGGGAGGGACAGCCCCAGCATTTT. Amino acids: CASSPYREGQPQHF.

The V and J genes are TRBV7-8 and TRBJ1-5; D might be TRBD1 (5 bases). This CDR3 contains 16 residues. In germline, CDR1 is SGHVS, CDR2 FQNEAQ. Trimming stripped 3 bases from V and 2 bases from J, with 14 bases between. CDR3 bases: TGTGCCAGCAGCTTTTCGCGGGGCACGGGCAATCAGCCCCAGCATTTT. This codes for CASSFSRGTGNQPQHF.

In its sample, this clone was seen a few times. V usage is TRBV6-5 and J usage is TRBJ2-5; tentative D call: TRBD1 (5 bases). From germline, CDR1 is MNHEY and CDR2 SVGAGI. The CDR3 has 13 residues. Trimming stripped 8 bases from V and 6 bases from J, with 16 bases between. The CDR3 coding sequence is TGTGCCAGCTCCCAGGGCCCTCGACAGACCCAGTACTTC. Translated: CASSQGPRQTQYF.

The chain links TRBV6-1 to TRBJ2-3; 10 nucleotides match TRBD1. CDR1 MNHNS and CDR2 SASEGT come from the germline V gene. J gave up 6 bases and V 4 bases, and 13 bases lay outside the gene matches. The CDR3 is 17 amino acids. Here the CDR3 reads CASSGTAGQGRWDTQYF. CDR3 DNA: TGTGCCAGCAGTGGAACAGCGGGACAGGGGAGATGGGATACGCAGTATTTT.

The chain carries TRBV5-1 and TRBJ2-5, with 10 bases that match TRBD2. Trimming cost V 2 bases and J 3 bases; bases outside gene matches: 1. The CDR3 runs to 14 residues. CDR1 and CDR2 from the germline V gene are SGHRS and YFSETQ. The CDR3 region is CASSFLAGEETQYF. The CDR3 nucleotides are TGCGCCAGCAGCTTCCTAGCGGGGGAAGAGACCCAGTACTTC.

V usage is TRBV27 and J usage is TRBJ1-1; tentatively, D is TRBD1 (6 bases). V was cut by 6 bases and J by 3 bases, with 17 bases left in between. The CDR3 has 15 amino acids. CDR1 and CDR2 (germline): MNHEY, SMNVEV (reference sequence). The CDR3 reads CASRKTGFRDTEAFF. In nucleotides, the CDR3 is TGTGCCAGCAGAAAAACAGGGTTTCGGGACACTGAAGCTTTCTTT.

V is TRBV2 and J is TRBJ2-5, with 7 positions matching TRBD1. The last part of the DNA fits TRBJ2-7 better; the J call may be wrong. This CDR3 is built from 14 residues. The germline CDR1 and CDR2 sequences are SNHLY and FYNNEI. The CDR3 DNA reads TGTGCCAGCAGCCTACAGACAGGGAACTACGAGCAGTACTTC. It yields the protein CASSLQTGNYEQYF.

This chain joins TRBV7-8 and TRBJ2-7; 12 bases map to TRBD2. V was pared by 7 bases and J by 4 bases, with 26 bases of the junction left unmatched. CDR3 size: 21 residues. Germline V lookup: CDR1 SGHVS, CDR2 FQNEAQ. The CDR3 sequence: CASTIGTSGSVDPGGLYEQYF. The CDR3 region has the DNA TGTGCCAGCACCATAGGGACTAGCGGGTCGGTGGACCCCGGGGGATTATACGAGCAGTACTTC.

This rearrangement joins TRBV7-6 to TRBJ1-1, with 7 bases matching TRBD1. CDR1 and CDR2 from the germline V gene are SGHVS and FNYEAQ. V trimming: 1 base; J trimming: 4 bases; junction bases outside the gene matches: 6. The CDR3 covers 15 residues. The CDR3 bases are TGTGCCAGCAGCTTAGTGGCAGGGGGAATCACTGAAGCTTTCTTT. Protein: CASSLVAGGITEAFF.

The CDR3 protein is CASSLVGQEMNEQFF. DNA for the CDR3: TGTGCCAGCAGCTTGGTGGGACAGGAGATGAATGAGCAGTTCTTC. This chain connects TRBV5-8 to TRBJ2-1, with 8 bases that match TRBD1. The CDR3 consists of 15 residues. Germline V gene data show CDR1 as SGHTS and CDR2 as YDEGEE. V gave up 0 bases and J gave up 7 bases; unmatched junction bases: 6.

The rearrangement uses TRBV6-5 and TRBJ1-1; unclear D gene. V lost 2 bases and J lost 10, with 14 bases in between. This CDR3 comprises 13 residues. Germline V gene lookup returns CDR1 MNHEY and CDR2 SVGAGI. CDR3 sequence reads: CASSYGLQSRAFF. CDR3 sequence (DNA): TGTGCCAGCAGTTACGGCCTTCAATCTAGAGCTTTCTTT.

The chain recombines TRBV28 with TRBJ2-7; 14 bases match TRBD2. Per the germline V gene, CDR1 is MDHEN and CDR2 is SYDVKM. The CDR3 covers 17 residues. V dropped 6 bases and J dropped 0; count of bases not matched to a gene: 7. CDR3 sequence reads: CASRGLAGVGASYEQYF. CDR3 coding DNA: TGTGCCAGCAGGGGACTAGCGGGAGTGGGGGCCTCCTACGAGCAGTACTTC.

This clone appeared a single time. CDR3 nucleotide sequence: TGTGCCAGCAGCTTATACCGCCAGGGCGGTAACACTGAAGCTTTCTTT. Amino acids: CASSLYRQGGNTEAFF. The rearrangement uses TRBV7-9 and TRBJ1-1; weak D call: TRBD1 (5 bases). Germline V lookup: CDR1 SEHNR, CDR2 FQNEAQ (reference sequence). V lost 2 bases and J 2 bases, leaving 15 bases between the germline ends. The CDR3 runs to 16 residues. Together with reference TRBV7-9 and TRBJ1-1, the CDR3 gives the full variable domain: DTGVSQNPRHKITKRGQNVTFRCDPISEHNRLYWYRQTLGQGPEFLTYFQNEAQLEKSRLLSDRFSAERPKGSFSTLEIQRTEQGDSAMYLCASSLYRQGGNTEAFFGQGTRLTVV.

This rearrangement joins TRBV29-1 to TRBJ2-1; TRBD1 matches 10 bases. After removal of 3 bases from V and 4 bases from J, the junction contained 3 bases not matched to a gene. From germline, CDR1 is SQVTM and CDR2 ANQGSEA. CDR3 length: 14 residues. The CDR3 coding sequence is TGCAGCGTTGAGGGGACAGGGGATTACAATGAGCAGTTCTTC. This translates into CSVEGTGDYNEQFF.

The CDR3: CASSQQGYEQFF. The DNA of the CDR3 is TGTGCCAGTAGCCAACAGGGGTATGAGCAGTTCTTC. The gene calls are TRBV19 and TRBJ2-1, with 7 bases identical to TRBD1. The CDR3 covers 12 residues. V shed 6 bases and J 8 bases; nucleotides not matched to a gene: 4. In germline, CDR1 is LNHDA, CDR2 SQIVND (reference sequence).

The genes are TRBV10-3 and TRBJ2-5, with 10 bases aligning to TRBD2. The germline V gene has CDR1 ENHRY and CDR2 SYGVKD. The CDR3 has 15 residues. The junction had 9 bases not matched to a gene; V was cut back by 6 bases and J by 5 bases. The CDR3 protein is CAIRQMGTSEETQYF. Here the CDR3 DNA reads TGTGCCATCAGGCAAATGGGGACTAGCGAGGAGACCCAGTACTTC.

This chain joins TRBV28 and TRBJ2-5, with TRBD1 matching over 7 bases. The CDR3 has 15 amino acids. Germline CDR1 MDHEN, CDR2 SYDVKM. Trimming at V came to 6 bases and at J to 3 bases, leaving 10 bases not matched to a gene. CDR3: CASSPSQGTEETQYF. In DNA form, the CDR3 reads TGTGCCAGCAGCCCGTCACAGGGGACAGAAGAGACCCAGTACTTC.

Written as DNA, the CDR3 is TGTGCCAGCAGCCCTGACAGGGGGGTCTATGGCTACACCTTC. Translated, it gives CASSPDRGVYGYTF. The chain has TRBV7-2 and TRBJ1-2, with TRBD1 identical over 9 bases. Trimming took 5 bases from V and 4 from J; bases not matched to a gene: 5. Germline V CDR1 and CDR2: SGHTA, FQGNSA. The CDR3 loop spans 14 amino acids.

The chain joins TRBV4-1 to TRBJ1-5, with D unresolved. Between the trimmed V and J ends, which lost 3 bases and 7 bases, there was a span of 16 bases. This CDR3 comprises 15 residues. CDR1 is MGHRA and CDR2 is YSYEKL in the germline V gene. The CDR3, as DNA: TGCGCCAGCAGCCACAACCAAGAGGGTCGACAGCCCCAGCATTTT. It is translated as CASSHNQEGRQPQHF.

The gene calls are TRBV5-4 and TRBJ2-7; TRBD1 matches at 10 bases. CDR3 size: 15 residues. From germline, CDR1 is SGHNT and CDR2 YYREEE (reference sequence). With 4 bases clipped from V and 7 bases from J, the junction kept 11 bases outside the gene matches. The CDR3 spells CASSRAGTGAGEQYF. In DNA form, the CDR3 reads TGTGCCAGCAGCCGGGCCGGGACAGGGGCAGGGGAGCAGTACTTC.